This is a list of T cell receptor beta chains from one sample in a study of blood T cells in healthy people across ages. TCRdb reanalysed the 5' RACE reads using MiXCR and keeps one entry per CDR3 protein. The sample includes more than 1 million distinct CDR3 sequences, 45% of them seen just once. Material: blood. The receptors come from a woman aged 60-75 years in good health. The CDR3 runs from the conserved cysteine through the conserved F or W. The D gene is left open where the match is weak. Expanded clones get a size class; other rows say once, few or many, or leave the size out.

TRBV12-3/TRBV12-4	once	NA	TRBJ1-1	CASGGRSTEAFF	TGTGCCAGTGGGGGTCGTTCCACTGAAGCTTTCTTT
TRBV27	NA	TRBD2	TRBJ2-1	CASSSHLAGAYNEQFF	TGTGCCAGCAGCTCCCACCTAGCGGGAGCCTACAATGAGCAGTTCTTC
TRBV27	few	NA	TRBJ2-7	CASSSHASGEQYF	TGTGCCAGCAGTTCACACGCCTCCGGCGAGCAGTACTTC
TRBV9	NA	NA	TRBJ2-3	CASSAPSGEPNSVDTQYF	TGTGCCAGCAGTGCCCCATCCGGGGAACCCAATTCGGTGGATACGCAGTATTTT
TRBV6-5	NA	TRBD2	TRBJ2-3	CASCYEAGELTDTQYF	TGTGCCAGCTGTTACGAAGCGGGAGAGCTCACAGATACGCAGTATTTT
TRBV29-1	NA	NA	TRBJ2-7	CSVGALSEQYF	TGCAGCGTTGGGGCTCTCTCCGAGCAGTACTTC
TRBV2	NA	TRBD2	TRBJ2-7	CASKRTSGRAIYEQYF	TGTGCCAGCAAACGGACTAGCGGGAGGGCCATATACGAGCAGTACTTC
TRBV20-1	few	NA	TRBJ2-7	CSARTLRGGGSYEQYF	TGCAGTGCTAGAACCCTAAGGGGGGGAGGATCCTACGAGCAGTACTTC
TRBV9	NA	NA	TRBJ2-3	CASSVAAGQGTDTQYF	TGTGCCAGCAGCGTAGCTGCAGGACAAGGCACAGATACGCAGTATTTT
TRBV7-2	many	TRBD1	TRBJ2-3	CASSGQGTDTQYF	TGTGCCAGCAGTGGACAGGGCACAGATACGCAGTATTTT
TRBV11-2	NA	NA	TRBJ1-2	CASSPTVVYGYIF	TGTGCCAGCAGCCCGACCGTGGTATATGGCTACATCTTC
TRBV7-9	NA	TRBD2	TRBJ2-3	CASSLRRGDTDTQYF	TGTGCCAGCAGCTTACGGCGGGGGGACACAGATACGCAGTATTTT
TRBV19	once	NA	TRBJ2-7	CASTPGAGGLYEQYF	TGTGCCAGTACCCCAGGGGCAGGGGGGCTCTACGAGCAGTACTTC
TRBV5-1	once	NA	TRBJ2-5	CASSLGPALIRETQYF	TGCGCCAGCAGCCTTGGACCAGCGCTAATCCGAGAGACCCAGTACTTC
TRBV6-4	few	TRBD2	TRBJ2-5	CASRATGLAGETQYF	TGTGCCAGCAGGGCAACCGGACTAGCTGGTGAGACCCAGTACTTC
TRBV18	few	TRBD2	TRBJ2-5	CASSYETGLAGETQYF	TGTGCCAGCTCTTACGAGACGGGACTAGCCGGGGAGACCCAGTACTTC
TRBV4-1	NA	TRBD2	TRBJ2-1	CASSHTIAGRRYNEQFF	TGCGCCAGCAGCCACACAATAGCGGGAAGACGTTACAATGAGCAGTTCTTC
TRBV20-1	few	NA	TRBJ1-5	CSASYGRDQPQHF	TGCAGTGCTAGTTACGGGAGGGATCAGCCCCAGCATTTT
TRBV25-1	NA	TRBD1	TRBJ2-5	CASRGQGIQETQYF	TGTGCCAGCAGGGGACAGGGGATCCAAGAGACCCAGTACTTC
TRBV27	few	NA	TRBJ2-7	CASSLGGRNYEQYF	TGTGCCAGCAGTTTGGGGGGGCGAAACTACGAGCAGTACTTC
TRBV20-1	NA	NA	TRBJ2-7	CSASDRGPYEQYF	TGCAGTGCTAGCGACCGGGGGCCCTACGAGCAGTACTTC
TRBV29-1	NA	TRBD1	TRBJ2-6	CSVDTAGGDSGANVLTF	TGCAGCGTTGATACAGCAGGGGGCGACTCTGGGGCCAACGTCCTGACTTTC
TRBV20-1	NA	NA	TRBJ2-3	CSARALRVGDTRYF	TGCAGTGCTAGAGCACTGCGGGTCGGCGATACGCGGTATTTT
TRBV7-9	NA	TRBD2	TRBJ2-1	CASSSQLATPYNEQFF	TGTGCCAGCAGCTCTCAACTAGCGACACCCTACAATGAGCAGTTCTTC
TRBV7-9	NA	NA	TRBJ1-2	CAIPSRGSNYGYTF	TGTGCCATCCCAAGTCGGGGTTCGAACTATGGCTACACCTTC
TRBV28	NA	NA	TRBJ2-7	CASSLLRSYEQYF	TGTGCCTCCTCTCTTCTCCGATCCTACGAGCAGTACTTC
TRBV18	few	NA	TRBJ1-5	CASSRGDSNQPQHF	TGTGCCAGCTCACGGGGTGATAGCAATCAGCCCCAGCATTTT
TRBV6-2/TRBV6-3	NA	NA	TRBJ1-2	CASSDAGVADGYTF	TGTGCCAGCAGTGATGCAGGGGTTGCGGATGGCTACACCTTC
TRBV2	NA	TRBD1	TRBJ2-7	CAIVTGGSYEQYF	TGTGCCATCGTGACAGGGGGCTCTTACGAGCAGTACTTC
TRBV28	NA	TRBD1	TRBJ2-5	CASSPAIPGTGGVETQYF	TGTGCCAGCAGTCCAGCGATTCCCGGGACAGGGGGCGTGGAGACCCAGTACTTC
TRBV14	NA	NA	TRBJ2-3	CASSQELVSTDTQYF	TGTGCCAGCAGCCAAGAACTGGTTAGCACAGATACGCAGTATTTT
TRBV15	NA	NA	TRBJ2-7	CATSRDFSYEQYF	TGTGCCACCAGCAGAGATTTTTCCTACGAGCAGTACTTC
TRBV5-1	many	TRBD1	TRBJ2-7	CASSTIPDRDEQYF	TGCGCCAGCAGCACAATACCGGACAGGGACGAGCAGTACTTC